The present T cell receptor beta chain was sequenced within a study of cytomegalovirus exposure and HLA in healthy donors. Whole-study results and caveats: Reports state that TCR beta sequences accurately predicted most subjects' HLA-A and HLA-B alleles. According to the study, 160 or so TCR beta chains were cytomegalovirus-associated. What was likely a sequencing artifact was a cluster of highly shared sequence variants. In an earlier analysis, in about 530 donors, most V segments appeared productive either ~87% or ~30% of the time.

Amplification used 60 Vbeta primers and 13 Jbeta primers. Clones were sequenced by immunoSEQ multiplex PCR, and TCRdb holds only the in-frame ones, with some missing. The sample records some 130,000 clones, over 70% being singletons. This clone has only a few counts. Its cognate antigen is unknown. This CDR3 region has 15 residues. V dropped 2 bases and J dropped 3 bases, with 14 bases sitting between them. Per germline, CDR1 MNHEY and CDR2 SVGAGI. The rearrangement links TRBV6-5 to TRBJ2-7, with a tentative D call TRBD1 (6 bases). This clonotype was sampled from a man in his thirties or forties in good health and CMV-seronegative. The sample was PBMCs. The CDR3 nucleotides read TGTGCCAGCAGTTACGACCCGGGACAACACTACGAGCAGTACTTC. Encoded protein: CASSYDPGQHYEQYF.